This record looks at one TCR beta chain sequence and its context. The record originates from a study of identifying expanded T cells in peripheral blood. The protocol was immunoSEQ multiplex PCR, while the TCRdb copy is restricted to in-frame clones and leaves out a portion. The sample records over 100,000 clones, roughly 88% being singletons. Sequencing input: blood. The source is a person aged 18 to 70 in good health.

The DNA for the CDR3 is TGTGCCAGCAGCCAAGATAAGATGGGGGCCTGGGCTAGCCGGTATAGCTCCTACGAGCAGTACTTC. This gives the protein CASSQDKMGAWASRYSSYEQYF. This chain connects TRBV4-2 to TRBJ2-7, with D possibly being TRBD1 (6 bases). The CDR3 has 22 amino acids. Germline CDR1 LGHNA, CDR2 YNFKEQ. V was pared by 0 bases and J by 0 bases, with 30 bases between.